This T cell receptor beta chain was obtained from a study of radiotherapy plus CTLA-4 blockade in lung cancer. The CDR3 loop spans 14 amino acids. V was shortened by 6 bases and J by 4 bases, with 13 bases between the two germline ends. Germline values: CDR1 LNHDA, CDR2 SQIVND (reference sequence). With ipilimumab providing CTLA-4 blockade, focal radiation was administered to patients who had chemo-refractory metastatic non-small-cell lung cancer. Using immunoSEQ multiplex PCR, the repertoire was profiled, and TCRdb retains in-frame clones only, with some absent. The table records roughly 40,000 clones, about four fifths of them present only once.

This receptor was identified in a human donor with non-small cell lung cancer that progressed on radiotherapy plus ipilimumab. V usage is TRBV19 and J usage is TRBJ1-3, with D possibly being TRBD1 (6 bases). The sample here was peripheral blood, taken from a patient treated with radiotherapy plus ipilimumab. The CDR3: CASRLQGNGNTIYF. The CDR3 DNA reads TGTGCCAGTAGGTTACAGGGAAACGGAAACACCATATATTTT.